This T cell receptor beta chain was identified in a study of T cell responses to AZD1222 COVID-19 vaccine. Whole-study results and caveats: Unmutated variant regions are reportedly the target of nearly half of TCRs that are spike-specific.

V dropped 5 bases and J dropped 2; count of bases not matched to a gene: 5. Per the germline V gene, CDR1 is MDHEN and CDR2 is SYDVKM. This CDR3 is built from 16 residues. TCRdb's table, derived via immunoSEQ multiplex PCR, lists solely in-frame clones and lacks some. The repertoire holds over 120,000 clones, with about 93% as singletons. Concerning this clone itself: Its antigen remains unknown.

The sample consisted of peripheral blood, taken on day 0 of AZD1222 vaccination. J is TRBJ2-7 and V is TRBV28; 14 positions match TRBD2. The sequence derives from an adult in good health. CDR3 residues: CASSPVGLAGAYEQYF. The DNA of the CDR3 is TGTGCCAGCAGTCCTGTGGGACTAGCGGGGGCCTACGAGCAGTACTTC.